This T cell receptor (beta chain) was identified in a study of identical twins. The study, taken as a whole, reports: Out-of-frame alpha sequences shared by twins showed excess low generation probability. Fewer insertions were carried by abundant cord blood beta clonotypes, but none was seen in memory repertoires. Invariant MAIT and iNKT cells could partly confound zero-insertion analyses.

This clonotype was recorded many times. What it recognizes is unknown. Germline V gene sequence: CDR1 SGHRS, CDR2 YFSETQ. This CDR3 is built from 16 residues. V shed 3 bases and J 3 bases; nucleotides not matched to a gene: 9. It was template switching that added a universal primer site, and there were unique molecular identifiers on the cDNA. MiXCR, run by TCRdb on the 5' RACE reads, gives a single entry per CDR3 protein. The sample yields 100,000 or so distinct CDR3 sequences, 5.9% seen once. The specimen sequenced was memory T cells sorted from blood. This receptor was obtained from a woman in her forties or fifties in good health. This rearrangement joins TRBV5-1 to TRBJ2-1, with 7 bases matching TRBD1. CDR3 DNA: TGCGCCAGCAGCTCCCAGGGGGACACCAACTACAATGAGCAGTTCTTC. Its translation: CASSSQGDTNYNEQFF.